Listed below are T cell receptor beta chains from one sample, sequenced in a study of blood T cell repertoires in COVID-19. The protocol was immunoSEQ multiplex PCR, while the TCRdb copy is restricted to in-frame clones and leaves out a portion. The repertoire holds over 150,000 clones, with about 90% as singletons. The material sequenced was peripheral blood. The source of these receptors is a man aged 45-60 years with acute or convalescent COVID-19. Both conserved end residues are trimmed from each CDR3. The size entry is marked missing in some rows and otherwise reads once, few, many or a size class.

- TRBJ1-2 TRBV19 ASSLRLTATNNYGYT
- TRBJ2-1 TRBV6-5 ASNLRVYNEQF
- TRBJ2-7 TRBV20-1 SASPGITYEQY
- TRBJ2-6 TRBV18 ASSPDNSGANVLT
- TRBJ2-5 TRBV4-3 ASSQLAGGMGSQETQY
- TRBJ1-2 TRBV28 ASTPETGGAGGYT
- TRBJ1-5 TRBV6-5 ASKIQGGSNQPQH
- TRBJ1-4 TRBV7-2 ASSWGVGQNEKLF
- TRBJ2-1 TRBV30 AWSGLSYNEQF
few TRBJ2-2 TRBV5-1 ASSLGFGAGNTGELF
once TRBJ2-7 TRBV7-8 ASSPPAGDEQY
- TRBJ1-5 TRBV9 ASSSTGGAQPQH
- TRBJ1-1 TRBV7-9 ASSRQEVEAF